The 12 T cell receptor beta chains presented below share a single source sample, sequenced in a study of blood T cell repertoires in COVID-19. Produced via immunoSEQ multiplex PCR; TCRdb's table is partial and in-frame only. The sample shows 150,000 to 200,000 clones, around nine tenths of them seen only once. What was sequenced was peripheral blood. The receptors here all came from a woman between 70 and 85 years old with COVID-19, enrolled during active disease.

The rearrangement uses TRBV5-8 and TRBJ2-7, with unresolved D. CDR1 SGHTS and CDR2 YDEGEE come from the germline V gene. V gave up 4 bases and J gave up 3 bases, with 11 bases separating them. The CDR3 spans 13 residues. CDR3 sequence (DNA): TGTGCCAGCAGCAGGAGTTTTAGCTACGAGCAGTACTTC. Its translation is CASSRSFSYEQYF.

The gene calls are TRBV10-3 and TRBJ2-7; D is uncertain. This CDR3 comprises 12 residues. CDR1 is ENHRY, CDR2 SYGVKD, per germline. The V and J ends lost 0 bases and 4 bases respectively, with 4 bases between them. The CDR3 DNA is TGTGCCATCAGTGAGTCGGCTTACGAGCAGTACTTC. This codes for CAISESAYEQYF.

This chain uses TRBV4-1 with TRBJ2-7, with TRBD1 as a possible D gene (5 bases). CDR1 and CDR2 (germline): MGHRA, YSYEKL. With 2 bases removed from V and 6 bases from J, the gap between germline ends came to 14 bases. The CDR3 covers 14 residues. This CDR3 reads CASSQTRDWIEQYF. In nucleotides, the CDR3 is TGCGCCAGCAGCCAAACCAGGGATTGGATCGAGCAGTACTTC.

This clone was picked up one time. The chain carries TRBV5-1 and TRBJ1-5; D may be TRBD1 (6 bases). Trimming cost V 0 bases and J 7 bases, with 14 bases left between them. Germline CDR1 reads SGHRS; CDR2 reads YFSETQ. The CDR3 is 15 residues long. Written as DNA, the CDR3 is TGCGCCAGCAGCTTGGAACCAGGGGCTGGGCAGCCCCAGCATTTT. Protein sequence: CASSLEPGAGQPQHF.

This clone was seen once. This chain links TRBV5-1 with TRBJ1-2; a possible D gene is TRBD1 (5 bases). Trimming cost V 0 bases and J 6 bases, with 6 bases left between them. The CDR3 length is 12 residues. Germline CDR1 reads SGHRS; CDR2 reads YFSETQ. The DNA for the CDR3 is TGCGCCAGCAGCTTGGTAGGGGATGGCTACACCTTC. Amino acids: CASSLVGDGYTF.

V gene TRBV30 combines with J gene TRBJ2-7, with a weak D call TRBD2 (5 bases). Germline V lookup: CDR1 GTSNPN, CDR2 SVGIG (reference sequence). This CDR3 contains 15 residues. With 4 bases removed from V and 5 bases from J, the gap between germline ends came to 21 bases. CDR3 in DNA: TGTGCCTGGACCCGAGGGTCGGGCCCCTACCACGAGCAGTACTTC. This gives the protein CAWTRGSGPYHEQYF.

The chain recombines TRBV28 with TRBJ2-7, with TRBD1 matching 7 bases. CDR3 length equals 13 residues. CDR1 and CDR2 from the germline V gene are MDHEN and SYDVKM. J was trimmed by 5 bases and V by 6 bases; bases with no gene match: 7. The CDR3 reads CASSPDRDHEQYF. The CDR3 bases are TGTGCCAGCAGCCCCGACAGGGACCACGAGCAGTACTTC.

The chain is built from TRBV2 and TRBJ2-5, with TRBD2 as a possible D gene (6 bases). Germline CDR1 and CDR2: SNHLY and FYNNEI. The germline V and J ends were trimmed by 3 bases and 4 bases, with 15 bases remaining between them. The CDR3 totals 15 residues. CDR3 region: CASSDELAIRETQYF. CDR3 DNA: TGTGCCAGCAGTGATGAGCTAGCGATCCGAGAGACCCAGTACTTC.

The CDR3 loop reads CASSLGGGRQNTIYF. The CDR3 DNA reads as TGTGCCAGCAGCTTGGGAGGGGGAAGACAGAACACCATATATTTT. The gene calls are TRBV7-2 and TRBJ1-3; D is perhaps TRBD1 (6 bases). Germline V gene sequence: CDR1 SGHTA, CDR2 FQGNSA. The CDR3 totals 15 residues. With 3 bases removed from V and 7 bases from J, the gap between germline ends came to 16 bases.

The V call is TRBV9, the J call TRBJ2-7; 8 nucleotides line up with TRBD1. Germline CDR1 reads SGDLS; CDR2 reads YYNGEE. V was clipped by 0 bases and J by 3 bases; unmatched bases: 11. The CDR3 sequence is 17 residues long. DNA of the CDR3: TGTGCCAGCAGCGTAGGTTATCGGGACAGGAGCATCTACGAGCAGTACTTC. Protein product: CASSVGYRDRSIYEQYF.

This rearrangement joins TRBV28 to TRBJ2-7; TRBD2 agrees at 7 bases. The junction had 12 bases not matched to a gene; V was cut back by 3 bases and J by 1 base. The CDR3 has 17 amino acids. CDR1 and CDR2 from the germline V gene are MDHEN and SYDVKM. CDR3 DNA: TGTGCCAGCAGTTTCGGGCGCCTAGCGGAAGATTCCTACGAGCAGTACTTC. The encoded protein is CASSFGRLAEDSYEQYF. The variable domain in full, with the rest retrieved from reference TRBV28 and TRBJ2-7, is DVKVTQSSRYLVKRTGEKVFLECVQDMDHENMFWYRQDPGLGLRLIYFSYDVKMKEKGDIPEGYSVSREKKERFSLILESASTNQTSMYLCASSFGRLAEDSYEQYFGPGTRLTVT.

The chain uses TRBV19 and TRBJ2-5; D is uncertain. Germline lookup yields CDR1 LNHDA and CDR2 SQIVND (reference sequence). CDR3 length: 13 amino acids. Trimming stripped 10 bases from V and 0 bases from J, with 12 bases between. The CDR3 DNA is TGTGCCACCAAAAACCAGTACCAAGAGACCCAGTACTTC. Translation: CATKNQYQETQYF.